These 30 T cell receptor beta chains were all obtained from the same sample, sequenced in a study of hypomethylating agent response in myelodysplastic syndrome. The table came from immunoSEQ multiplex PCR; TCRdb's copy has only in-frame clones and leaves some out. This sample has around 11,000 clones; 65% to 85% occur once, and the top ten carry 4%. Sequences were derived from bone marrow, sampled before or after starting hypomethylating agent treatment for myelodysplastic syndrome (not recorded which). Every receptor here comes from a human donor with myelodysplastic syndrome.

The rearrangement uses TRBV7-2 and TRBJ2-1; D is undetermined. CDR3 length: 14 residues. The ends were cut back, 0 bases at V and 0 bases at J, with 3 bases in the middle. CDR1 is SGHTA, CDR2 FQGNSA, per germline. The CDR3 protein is CASSLASSYNEQFF. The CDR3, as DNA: TGTGCCAGCAGCTTAGCCTCCTCCTACAATGAGCAGTTCTTC.

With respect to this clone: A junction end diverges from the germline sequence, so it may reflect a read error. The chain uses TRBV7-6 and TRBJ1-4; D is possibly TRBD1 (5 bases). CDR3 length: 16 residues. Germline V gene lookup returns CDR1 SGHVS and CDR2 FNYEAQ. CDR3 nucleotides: TGTGCCAGCAGATTAGGGACCGGGGCCACTAATGAAAAACTGTTTTTT. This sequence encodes CASRLGTGATNEKLFF.

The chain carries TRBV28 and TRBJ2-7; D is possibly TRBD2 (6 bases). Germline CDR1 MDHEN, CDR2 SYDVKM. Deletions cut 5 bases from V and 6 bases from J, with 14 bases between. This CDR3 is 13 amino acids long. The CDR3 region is CASSRGDLGEQYF. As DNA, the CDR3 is TGTGCCAGCAGTCGCGGGGACCTGGGCGAGCAGTACTTC.

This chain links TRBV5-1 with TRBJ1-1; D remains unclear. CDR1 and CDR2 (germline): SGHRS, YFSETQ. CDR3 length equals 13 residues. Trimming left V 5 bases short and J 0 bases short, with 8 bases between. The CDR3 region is CASRANLNTEAFF. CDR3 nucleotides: TGCGCCAGCAGGGCCAATTTGAACACTGAAGCTTTCTTT.

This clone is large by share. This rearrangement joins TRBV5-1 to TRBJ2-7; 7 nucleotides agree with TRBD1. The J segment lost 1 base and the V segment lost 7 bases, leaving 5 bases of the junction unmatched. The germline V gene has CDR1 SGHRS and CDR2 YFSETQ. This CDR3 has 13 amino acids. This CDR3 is CASRRDRSYEQYF. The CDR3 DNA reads TGCGCCAGCCGCAGGGACAGATCCTACGAGCAGTACTTC.

For the CDR3, the DNA is TGTGCCAGTAGACCCGAGACAGAGAACTATGGCTACACCTTC. It specifies CASRPETENYGYTF. The rearrangement uses TRBV19 and TRBJ1-2, with D possibly matching TRBD1 (5 bases). CDR1 is LNHDA, CDR2 SQIVND, per germline (reference sequence). Trimming removed 6 bases at V and 2 bases at J, with 13 bases between. The CDR3 length is 14 residues.

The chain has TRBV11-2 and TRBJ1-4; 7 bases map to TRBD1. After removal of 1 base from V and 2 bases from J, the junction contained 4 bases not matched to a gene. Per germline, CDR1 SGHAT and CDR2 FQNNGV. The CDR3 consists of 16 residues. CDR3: CASSLGQGTTNEKLFF. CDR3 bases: TGTGCCAGCAGCTTAGGACAGGGTACCACTAATGAAAAACTGTTTTTT.

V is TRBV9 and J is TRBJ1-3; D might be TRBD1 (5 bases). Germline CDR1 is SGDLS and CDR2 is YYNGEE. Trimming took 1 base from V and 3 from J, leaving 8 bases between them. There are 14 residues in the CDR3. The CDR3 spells CASSVQGFGNTIYF. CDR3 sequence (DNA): TGTGCCAGCAGCGTACAGGGCTTTGGAAACACCATATATTTT.

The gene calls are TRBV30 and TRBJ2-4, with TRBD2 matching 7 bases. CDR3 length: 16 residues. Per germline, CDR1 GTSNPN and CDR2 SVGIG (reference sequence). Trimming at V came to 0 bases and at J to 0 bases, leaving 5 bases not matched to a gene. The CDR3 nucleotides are TGTGCCTGGAGTGTATCCGGGGGGATAGCCAAAAACATTCAGTACTTC. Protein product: CAWSVSGGIAKNIQYF.

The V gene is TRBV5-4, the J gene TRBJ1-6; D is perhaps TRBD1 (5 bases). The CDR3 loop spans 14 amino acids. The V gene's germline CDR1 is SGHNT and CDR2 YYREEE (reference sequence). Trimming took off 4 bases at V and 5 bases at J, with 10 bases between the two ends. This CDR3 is CASSGGTHNSPLHF. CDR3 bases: TGTGCCAGCAGCGGGGGAACCCATAATTCACCCCTCCACTTT.

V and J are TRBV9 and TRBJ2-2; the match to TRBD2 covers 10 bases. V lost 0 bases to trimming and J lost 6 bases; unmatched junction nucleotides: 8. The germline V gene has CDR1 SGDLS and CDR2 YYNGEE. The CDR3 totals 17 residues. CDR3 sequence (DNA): TGTGCCAGCAGCGTAGTCCCAGCGGGAGGGCGGGCCGGGGAGCTGTTTTTT. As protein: CASSVVPAGGRAGELFF. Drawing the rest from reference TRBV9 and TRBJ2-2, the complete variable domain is DSGVTQTPKHLITATGQRVTLRCSPRSGDLSVYWYQQSLDQGLQFLIQYYNGEERAKGNILERFSAQQFPDLHSELNLSSLELGDSALYFCASSVVPAGGRAGELFFGEGSRLTVL.

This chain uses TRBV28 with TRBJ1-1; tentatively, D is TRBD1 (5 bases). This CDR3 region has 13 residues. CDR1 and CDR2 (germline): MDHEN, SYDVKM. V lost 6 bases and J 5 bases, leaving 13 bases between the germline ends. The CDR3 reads CASRFLGGTEAFF. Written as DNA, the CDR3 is TGTGCCAGCAGATTCTTGGGGGGAACTGAAGCTTTCTTT.

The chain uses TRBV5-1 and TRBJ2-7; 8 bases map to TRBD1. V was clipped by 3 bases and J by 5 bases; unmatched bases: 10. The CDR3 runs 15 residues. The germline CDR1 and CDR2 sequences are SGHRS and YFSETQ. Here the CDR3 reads CASSSPRQGRNEQYF. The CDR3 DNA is TGCGCCAGCAGCTCCCCGAGACAGGGGCGGAACGAGCAGTACTTC.

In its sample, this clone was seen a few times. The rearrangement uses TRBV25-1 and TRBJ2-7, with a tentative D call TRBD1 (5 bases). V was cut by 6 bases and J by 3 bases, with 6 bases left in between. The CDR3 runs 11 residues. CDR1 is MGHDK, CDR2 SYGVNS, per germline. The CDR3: CASRTDYEQYF. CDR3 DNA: TGTGCCAGCAGGACAGACTACGAGCAGTACTTC.

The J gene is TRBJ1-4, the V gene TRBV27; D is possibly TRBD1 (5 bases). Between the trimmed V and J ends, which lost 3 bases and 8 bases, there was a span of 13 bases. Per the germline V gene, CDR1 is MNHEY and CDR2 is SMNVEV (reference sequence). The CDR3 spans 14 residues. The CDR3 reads CASSLGTRPEKLFF. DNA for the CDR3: TGTGCCAGCAGTTTGGGGACGAGACCCGAAAAACTGTTTTTT.

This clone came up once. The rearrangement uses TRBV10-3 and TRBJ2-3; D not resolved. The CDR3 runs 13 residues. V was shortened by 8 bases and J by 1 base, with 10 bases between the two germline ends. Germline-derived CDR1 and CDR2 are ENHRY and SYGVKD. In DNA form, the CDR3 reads TGTGCCATCCTTCTTCCCCGCACAGATACGCAGTATTTT. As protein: CAILLPRTDTQYF.

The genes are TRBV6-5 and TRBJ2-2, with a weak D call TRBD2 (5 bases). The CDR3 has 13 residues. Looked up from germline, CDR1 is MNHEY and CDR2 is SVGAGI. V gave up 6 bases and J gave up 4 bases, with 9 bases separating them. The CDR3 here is CASRSGLTGELFF. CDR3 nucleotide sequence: TGTGCCAGCAGATCCGGACTCACCGGGGAGCTGTTTTTT.

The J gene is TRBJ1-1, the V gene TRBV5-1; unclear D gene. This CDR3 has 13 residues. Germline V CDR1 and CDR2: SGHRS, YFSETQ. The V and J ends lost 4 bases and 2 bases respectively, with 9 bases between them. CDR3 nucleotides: TGCGCCAGCAGCGGGCTGATTAACACTGAAGCTTTCTTT. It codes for CASSGLINTEAFF.

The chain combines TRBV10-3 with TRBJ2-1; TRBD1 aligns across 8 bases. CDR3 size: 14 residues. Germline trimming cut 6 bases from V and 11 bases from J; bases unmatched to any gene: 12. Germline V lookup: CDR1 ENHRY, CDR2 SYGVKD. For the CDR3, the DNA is TGTGCCATCAGCGGGGACAGGTCTGAAATGAAGCAGTTCTTC. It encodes CAISGDRSEMKQFF.

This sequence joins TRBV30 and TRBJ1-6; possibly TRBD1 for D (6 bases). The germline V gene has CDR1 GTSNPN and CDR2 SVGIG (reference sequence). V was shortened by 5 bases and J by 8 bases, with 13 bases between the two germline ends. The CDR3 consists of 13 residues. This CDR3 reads CAWATGNYSPLHF. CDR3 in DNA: TGTGCCTGGGCAACAGGGAATTATTCACCCCTCCACTTT.

The CDR3 sequence is CAISAPERSYNEQFF. CDR3 nucleotides: TGTGCCATCAGTGCCCCGGAGAGGTCCTACAATGAGCAGTTCTTC. The chain recombines TRBV10-3 with TRBJ2-1; unclear D gene. The V gene's germline CDR1 is ENHRY and CDR2 SYGVKD. V lost 4 bases and J lost 1, with 11 bases in between. This CDR3 comprises 15 residues.

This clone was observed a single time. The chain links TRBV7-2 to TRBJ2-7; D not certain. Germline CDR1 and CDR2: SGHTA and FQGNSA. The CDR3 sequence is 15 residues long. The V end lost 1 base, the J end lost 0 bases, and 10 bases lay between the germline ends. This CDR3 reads CASSLDPRSSYEQYF. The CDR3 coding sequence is TGTGCCAGCAGCTTAGACCCTAGGAGCTCCTACGAGCAGTACTTC.

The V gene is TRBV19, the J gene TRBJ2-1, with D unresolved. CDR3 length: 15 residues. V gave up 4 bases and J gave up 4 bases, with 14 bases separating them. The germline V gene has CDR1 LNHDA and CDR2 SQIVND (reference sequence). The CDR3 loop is CASSTGRLSYNEQFF. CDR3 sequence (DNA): TGTGCCAGTAGTACAGGACGGTTGTCGTACAATGAGCAGTTCTTC.

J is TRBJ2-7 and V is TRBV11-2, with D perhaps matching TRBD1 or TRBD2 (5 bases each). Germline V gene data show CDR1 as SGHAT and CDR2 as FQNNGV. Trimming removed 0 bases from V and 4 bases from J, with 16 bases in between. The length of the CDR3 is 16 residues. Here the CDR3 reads CASSLEGIRGAYEQYF. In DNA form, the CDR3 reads TGTGCCAGCAGCTTAGAAGGAATCCGGGGCGCTTACGAGCAGTACTTC.

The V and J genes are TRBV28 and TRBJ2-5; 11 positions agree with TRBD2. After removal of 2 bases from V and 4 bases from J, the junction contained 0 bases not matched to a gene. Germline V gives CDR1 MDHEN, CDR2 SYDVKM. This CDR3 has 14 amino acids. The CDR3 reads CASSLGLAGETQYF. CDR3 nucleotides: TGTGCCAGCAGTTTAGGACTAGCGGGAGAGACCCAGTACTTC.

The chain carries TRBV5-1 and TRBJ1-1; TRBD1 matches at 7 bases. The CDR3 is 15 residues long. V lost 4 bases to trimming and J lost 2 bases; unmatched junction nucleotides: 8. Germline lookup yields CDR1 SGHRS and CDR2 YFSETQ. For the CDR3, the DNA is TGCGCCAGCAGCCTGGGGGACAGACGCAACACTGAAGCTTTCTTT. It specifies CASSLGDRRNTEAFF.

The CDR3 bases are TGTGCCAGCAGTTCGTATCAAGTAGGTTCACCCCTCCACTTT. Translated: CASSSYQVGSPLHF. J is TRBJ1-6 and V is TRBV28, with D unresolved. The CDR3 extends over 14 amino acids. Germline V gives CDR1 MDHEN, CDR2 SYDVKM. V was shortened by 4 bases and J by 9 bases, with 13 bases between the two germline ends.

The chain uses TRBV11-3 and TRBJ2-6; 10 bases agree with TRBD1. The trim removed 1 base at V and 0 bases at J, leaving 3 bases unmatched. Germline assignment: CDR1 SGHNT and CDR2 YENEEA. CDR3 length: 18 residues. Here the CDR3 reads CASSLGDRGHSGANVLTF. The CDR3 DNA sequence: TGTGCCAGCAGCTTAGGGGACAGGGGCCACTCTGGGGCCAACGTCCTGACTTTC.

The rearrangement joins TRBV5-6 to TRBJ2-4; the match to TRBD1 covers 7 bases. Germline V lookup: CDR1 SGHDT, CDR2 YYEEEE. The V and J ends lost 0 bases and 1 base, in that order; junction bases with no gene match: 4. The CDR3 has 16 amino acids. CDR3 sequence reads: CASSLAGQEAKNIQYF. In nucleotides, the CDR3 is TGTGCCAGCAGCTTGGCAGGACAGGAGGCCAAAAACATTCAGTACTTC.

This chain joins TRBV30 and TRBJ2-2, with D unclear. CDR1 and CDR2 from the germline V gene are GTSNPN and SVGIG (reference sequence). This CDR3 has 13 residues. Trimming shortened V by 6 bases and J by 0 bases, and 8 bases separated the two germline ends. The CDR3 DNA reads TGTGCCTGTACCTATACGAACACCGGGGAGCTGTTTTTT. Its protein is CACTYTNTGELFF.